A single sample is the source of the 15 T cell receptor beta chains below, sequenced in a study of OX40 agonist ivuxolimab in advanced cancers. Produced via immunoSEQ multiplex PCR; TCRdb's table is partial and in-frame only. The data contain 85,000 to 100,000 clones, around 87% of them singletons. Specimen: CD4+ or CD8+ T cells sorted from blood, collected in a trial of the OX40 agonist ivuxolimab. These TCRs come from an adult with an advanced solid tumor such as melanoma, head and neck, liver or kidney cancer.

DNA of the CDR3: TGTGCCAGCAGCGTCGACAGGCACCTATCCGGCTACACCTTC. Its protein product is CASSVDRHLSGYTF. The chain is built from TRBV9 and TRBJ1-2, with a weak D call TRBD1 (6 bases). V was clipped by 2 bases and J by 8 bases, with 16 bases between them. The CDR3 has 14 amino acids. CDR1 is SGDLS and CDR2 is YYNGEE in the germline V gene. Full variable domain (outside the CDR3, taken from reference TRBV9 and TRBJ1-2): DSGVTQTPKHLITATGQRVTLRCSPRSGDLSVYWYQQSLDQGLQFLIQYYNGEERAKGNILERFSAQQFPDLHSELNLSSLELGDSALYFCASSVDRHLSGYTFGSGTRLTVV.

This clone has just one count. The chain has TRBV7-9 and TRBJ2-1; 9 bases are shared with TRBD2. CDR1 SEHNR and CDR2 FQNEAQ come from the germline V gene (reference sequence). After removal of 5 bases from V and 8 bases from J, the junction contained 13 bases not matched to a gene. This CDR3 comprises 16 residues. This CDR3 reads CASSHTRDSGSHEQFF. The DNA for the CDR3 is TGTGCCAGCAGCCATACCCGGGATAGCGGGAGTCATGAGCAGTTCTTC.

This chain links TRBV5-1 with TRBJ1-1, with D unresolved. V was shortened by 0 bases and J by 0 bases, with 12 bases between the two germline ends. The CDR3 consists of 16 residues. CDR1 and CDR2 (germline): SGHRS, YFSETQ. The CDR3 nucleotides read TGCGCCAGCAGCTTGGGATCTAATTCAATGAACACTGAAGCTTTCTTT. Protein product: CASSLGSNSMNTEAFF.

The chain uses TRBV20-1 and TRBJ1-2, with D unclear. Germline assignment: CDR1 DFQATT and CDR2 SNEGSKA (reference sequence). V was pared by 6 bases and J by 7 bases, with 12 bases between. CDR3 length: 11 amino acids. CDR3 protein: CSAKWLGGYTF. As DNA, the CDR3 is TGCAGTGCCAAATGGCTGGGTGGCTACACCTTC.

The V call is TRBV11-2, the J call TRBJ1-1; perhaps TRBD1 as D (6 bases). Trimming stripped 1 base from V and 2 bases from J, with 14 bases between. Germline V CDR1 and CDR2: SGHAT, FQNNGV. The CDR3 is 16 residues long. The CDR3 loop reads CASSLGTGTSNTEAFF. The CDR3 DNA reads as TGTGCCAGCAGCTTAGGGACCGGGACATCCAACACTGAAGCTTTCTTT. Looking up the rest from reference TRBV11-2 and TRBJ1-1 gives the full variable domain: EAGVAQSPRYKIIEKRQSVAFWCNPISGHATLYWYQQILGQGPKLLIQFQNNGVVDDSQLPKDRFSAERLKGVDSTLKIQPAKLEDSAVYLCASSLGTGTSNTEAFFGQGTRLTVV.

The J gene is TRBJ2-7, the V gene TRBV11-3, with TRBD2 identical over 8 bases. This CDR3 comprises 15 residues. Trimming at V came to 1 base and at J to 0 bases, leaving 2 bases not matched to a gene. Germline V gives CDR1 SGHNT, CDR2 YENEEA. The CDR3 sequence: CASSLAAGGSYEQYV. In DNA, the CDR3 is TGTGCCAGCAGCTTAGCGGCGGGAGGCTCCTACGAGCAGTACGTC.

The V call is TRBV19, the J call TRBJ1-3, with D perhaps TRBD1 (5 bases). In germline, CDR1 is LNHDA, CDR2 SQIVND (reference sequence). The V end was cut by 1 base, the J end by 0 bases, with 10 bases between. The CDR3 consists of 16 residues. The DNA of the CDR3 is TGTGCCAGTAGTATAGCCGGGGCCTTCTCTGGAAACACCATATATTTT. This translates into CASSIAGAFSGNTIYF.

The CDR3 DNA sequence: TGTGCCAGCAGCTTAACAAGGAGCACAGATACGCAGTATTTT. As protein: CASSLTRSTDTQYF. The chain employs TRBV7-3 and TRBJ2-3; D call uncertain. Germline CDR1 SGHTA, CDR2 FQGTGA. The CDR3 covers 14 residues. V shed 0 bases and J shed 0 bases, with 4 bases lying between them.

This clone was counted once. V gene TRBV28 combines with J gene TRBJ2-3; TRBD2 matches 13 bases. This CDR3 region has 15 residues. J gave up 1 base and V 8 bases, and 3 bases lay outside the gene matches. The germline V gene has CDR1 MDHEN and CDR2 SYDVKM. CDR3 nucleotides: TGTGCCAGCGGACTAGCGGGAGAACGCACAGATACGCAGTATTTT. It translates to CASGLAGERTDTQYF.

Here the CDR3 reads CASSQEHGSSYNEQFF. The DNA for the CDR3 is TGCGCCAGCAGCCAAGAACACGGGAGTTCCTACAATGAGCAGTTCTTC. This chain joins TRBV4-3 and TRBJ2-1; the D gene is possibly TRBD2 (6 bases). V gave up 0 bases and J gave up 1 base, with 10 bases separating them. The CDR3 runs 16 residues. Looked up from germline, CDR1 is LGHNA and CDR2 is YSLEER.

The DNA of the CDR3 is TGCGCCAGCAGCCAAGATCTAGGGAATCAGCCCCAGCATTTT. Amino acid sequence: CASSQDLGNQPQHF. The chain recombines TRBV4-3 with TRBJ1-5; D is uncertain. CDR1 and CDR2 from the germline V gene are LGHNA and YSLEER. The CDR3 extends over 14 amino acids. With 0 bases removed from V and 4 bases from J, the gap between germline ends came to 7 bases.

CDR3 nucleotide sequence: TGCGCCAGCAGCTCCGGGACTAGCAGTTACAATGAGCAGTTCTTC. It yields the protein CASSSGTSSYNEQFF. This chain joins TRBV5-1 and TRBJ2-1; TRBD2 aligns across 9 bases. The germline V gene has CDR1 SGHRS and CDR2 YFSETQ. This CDR3 has 15 residues. J was trimmed by 4 bases and V by 3 bases; bases with no gene match: 5.

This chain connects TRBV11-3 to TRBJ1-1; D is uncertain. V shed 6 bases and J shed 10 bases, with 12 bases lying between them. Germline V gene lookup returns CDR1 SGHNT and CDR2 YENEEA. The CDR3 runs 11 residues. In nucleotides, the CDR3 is TGTGCCAGCAGTACACCCTCCCGAGCTTTCTTT. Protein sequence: CASSTPSRAFF. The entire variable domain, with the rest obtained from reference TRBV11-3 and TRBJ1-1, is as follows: EAGVVQSPRYKIIEKKQPVAFWCNPISGHNTLYWYLQNLGQGPELLIRYENEEAVDDSQLPKDRFSAERLKGVDSTLKIQPAELGDSAVYLCASSTPSRAFFGQGTRLTVV.

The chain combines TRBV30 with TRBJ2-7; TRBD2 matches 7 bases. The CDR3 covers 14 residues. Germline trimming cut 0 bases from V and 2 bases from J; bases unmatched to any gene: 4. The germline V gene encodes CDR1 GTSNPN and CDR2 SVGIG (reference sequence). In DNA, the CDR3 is TGTGCCTGGAGTGTACTAGCGCAGGCCTACGAGCAGTACTTC. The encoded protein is CAWSVLAQAYEQYF.

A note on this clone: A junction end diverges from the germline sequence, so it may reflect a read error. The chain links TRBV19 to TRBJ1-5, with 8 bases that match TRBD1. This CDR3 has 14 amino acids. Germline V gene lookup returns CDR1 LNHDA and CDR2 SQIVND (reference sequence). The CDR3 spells CASSGGQGNQPQHF. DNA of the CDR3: TGTGCCAGTAGTGGCGGACAGGGCAACCAGCCCCAGCATTTT.